A single sample gave rise to the 23 T cell receptor beta chains below, sequenced in a study of blood T cell repertoires in COVID-19. Profiled with immunoSEQ multiplex PCR; TCRdb holds only in-frame clones, not every one. The sample lists hundreds of thousands of clones, more than 70% seen once, with around 1.5% in the top ten. What was sequenced was PBMCs or T cells enriched from blood (not recorded which). The receptors originated from a woman aged 18 to 35 who had been exposed to COVID-19.

CDR3 DNA: TGTGCCTGGAGAGGGGGAGAGAGCAATCAGCCCCAGCATTTT. Its translation is CAWRGGESNQPQHF. V and J are TRBV30 and TRBJ1-5; weak D call: TRBD1 (6 bases). This CDR3 spans 14 amino acids. The germline gives CDR1 GTSNPN, CDR2 SVGIG (reference sequence). Trimming took 3 bases from V and 1 from J, leaving 10 bases between them. Full variable domain (missing parts from reference TRBV30 and TRBJ1-5): SQTIHQWPATLVQPVGSPLSLECTVEGTSNPNLYWYRQAAGRGLQLLFYSVGIGQISSEVPQNLSASRPQDRQFILSSKKLLLSDSGFYLCAWRGGESNQPQHFGDGTRLSIL.

The count of this clone is one. This chain uses TRBV28 with TRBJ1-2; possibly TRBD1 for D (5 bases). Trimming took 5 bases from V and 2 from J, leaving 12 bases between them. The CDR3 consists of 14 residues. Germline CDR1 and CDR2: MDHEN and SYDVKM. The CDR3 is CASSGSPGNYGYTF. CDR3 nucleotide sequence: TGTGCCAGCAGTGGCTCCCCAGGGAACTATGGCTACACCTTC.

This chain joins TRBV7-7 and TRBJ2-2; D perhaps matches TRBD2 (6 bases). V was trimmed by 5 bases and J by 2 bases, leaving 12 bases between them. The CDR3 is 15 residues long. Germline CDR1 and CDR2: SSHAT and FNYEAQ (reference sequence). The CDR3 coding sequence is TGTGCCAGCAGCACGCTAGCGCGTAACACCGGGGAGCTGTTTTTT. This encodes CASSTLARNTGELFF. Based on the CDR3 plus reference TRBV7-7 and TRBJ2-2, the full variable domain is GAGVSQSPRYKVTKRGQDVTLRCDPISSHATLYWYQQALGQGPEFLTYFNYEAQPDKSGLPSDRFSAERPEGSISTLTIQRTEQRDSAMYRCASSTLARNTGELFFGEGSRLTVL.

The chain recombines TRBV19 with TRBJ1-1; perhaps TRBD1 as D (5 bases). Trimming removed 7 bases from V and 1 base from J, with 10 bases in between. Germline assignment: CDR1 LNHDA and CDR2 SQIVND (reference sequence). The CDR3 is 13 residues long. CDR3 sequence reads: CASTRGQNTEAFF. Written as DNA, the CDR3 is TGTGCCAGTACCCGAGGACAGAACACTGAAGCTTTCTTT.

J is TRBJ2-3 and V is TRBV2; 9 nucleotides align to TRBD2. Germline V gene data show CDR1 as SNHLY and CDR2 as FYNNEI. The CDR3 contains 16 residues. V gave up 6 bases and J gave up 2 bases; unmatched junction bases: 9. The CDR3 region is CASSPARGGVTDTQYF. DNA for the CDR3: TGTGCCAGCAGCCCCGCGCGGGGGGGCGTCACAGATACGCAGTATTTT.

The V and J genes are TRBV7-3 and TRBJ2-6; 8 bases are shared with TRBD2. Germline CDR1 is SGHTA and CDR2 is FQGTGA. Unmatched junction bases numbered 4, after V lost 2 bases and J lost 10 bases. There are 14 residues in the CDR3. The CDR3 DNA follows: TGTGCCAGCAGCTTAGCGGCTAGCGGGAACGTCCTGACTTTC. Translated: CASSLAASGNVLTF.

The rearrangement links TRBV3-1 (or the pseudogene TRBV3-2) to TRBJ1-4; possible D gene TRBD1, 6 bases. V was shortened by 4 bases and J by 7 bases, with 16 bases between the two germline ends. The CDR3 totals 15 residues. Per the germline V gene, CDR1 is LGHDT and CDR2 is YNNKEL (reference sequence). The CDR3 reads CASSLQTGFVEKLFF. The DNA for the CDR3 is TGTGCCAGCAGCCTCCAAACAGGGTTTGTTGAAAAACTGTTTTTT.

J is TRBJ2-7 and V is TRBV6-5; D call uncertain. Trimming shortened V by 7 bases and J by 0 bases, and 10 bases separated the two germline ends. This CDR3 region has 13 residues. Germline V gene lookup returns CDR1 MNHEY and CDR2 SVGAGI. The CDR3 loop reads CASNKLSSYEQYF. The CDR3, as DNA: TGTGCCAGCAATAAGCTATCCTCCTACGAGCAGTACTTC.

This clone was seen once. J is TRBJ1-4 and V is TRBV3-1 (or the pseudogene TRBV3-2); 8 bases align to TRBD1. The V gene's germline CDR1 is LGHDT and CDR2 YNNKEL (reference sequence). The CDR3 runs 17 residues. Trimming removed 4 bases from V and 4 bases from J; junction bases left unmatched: 11. CDR3 in amino acids: CASSRNPRGQGNEKLFF. Written as DNA, the CDR3 is TGTGCCAGCAGCCGGAATCCCAGGGGGCAGGGTAATGAAAAACTGTTTTTT.

The chain employs TRBV7-2 and TRBJ2-1; 14 bases align to TRBD2. V shed 10 bases, J shed 2 bases, and the junction held 4 bases outside the gene matches. The CDR3 has 15 residues. Germline V gene data show CDR1 as SGHTA and CDR2 as FQGNSA. CDR3 coding DNA: TGTGCCACCCAGACTAGCGGGAGGGCCTACAATGAGCAGTTCTTC. Protein: CATQTSGRAYNEQFF.

The chain carries TRBV9 and TRBJ1-6, with D uncertain. V dropped 1 base and J dropped 0 bases, with 14 bases sitting between them. This CDR3 has 18 residues. Germline V CDR1 and CDR2: SGDLS, YYNGEE. The CDR3 sequence is CASSVSRLKSSYNSPLHF. The CDR3 coding sequence is TGTGCCAGCAGCGTATCGCGACTGAAAAGCTCCTATAATTCACCCCTCCACTTT.

This clone has a single count. The gene calls are TRBV4-2 and TRBJ1-1; D is possibly TRBD1 (5 bases). This CDR3 region has 13 residues. V was shortened by 4 bases and J by 6 bases, with 12 bases between the two germline ends. From germline, CDR1 is LGHNA and CDR2 YNFKEQ. This CDR3 reads CASSRGTESEAFF. In DNA form, the CDR3 reads TGTGCCAGCAGCCGCGGGACCGAATCTGAAGCTTTCTTT.

The chain joins TRBV7-8 to TRBJ1-5; no reliable D call. Trimming took 4 bases from V and 10 from J, leaving 14 bases between them. The CDR3 is 13 residues long. CDR1 SGHVS and CDR2 FQNEAQ come from the germline V gene. The CDR3 sequence is CASSSEPGGPQHF. DNA for the CDR3: TGTGCCAGCAGCTCGGAACCGGGTGGCCCCCAGCATTTT. Full variable domain (missing parts from reference TRBV7-8 and TRBJ1-5): GAGVSQSPRYKVAKRGQDVALRCDPISGHVSLFWYQQALGQGPEFLTYFQNEAQLDKSGLPSDRFFAERPEGSVSTLKIQRTQQEDSAVYLCASSSEPGGPQHFGDGTRLSIL.

The gene calls are TRBV4-2 and TRBJ2-1; 14 bases agree with TRBD2. The trim removed 4 bases at V and 6 bases at J, leaving 2 bases unmatched. Germline assignment: CDR1 LGHNA and CDR2 YNFKEQ. The CDR3 totals 15 residues. The CDR3 spells CASSPGLAGVNEQFF. The CDR3 DNA follows: TGTGCCAGCAGCCCGGGACTAGCGGGAGTCAATGAGCAGTTCTTC.

V gene TRBV11-2 combines with J gene TRBJ2-1, with D maybe TRBD1 (5 bases). CDR1 is SGHAT, CDR2 FQNNGV, per germline. The CDR3 spans 16 residues. Deletions cut 3 bases from V and 3 bases from J, with 15 bases between. The CDR3 protein is CASSFTGALGYNEQFF. The CDR3 DNA follows: TGTGCCAGCAGCTTTACTGGGGCGCTTGGCTACAATGAGCAGTTCTTC. The entire variable domain, with the rest obtained from reference TRBV11-2 and TRBJ2-1, is as follows: EAGVAQSPRYKIIEKRQSVAFWCNPISGHATLYWYQQILGQGPKLLIQFQNNGVVDDSQLPKDRFSAERLKGVDSTLKIQPAKLEDSAVYLCASSFTGALGYNEQFFGPGTRLTVL.

This sequence joins TRBV28 and TRBJ2-7; D perhaps matches TRBD1 (6 bases). Germline CDR1 reads MDHEN; CDR2 reads SYDVKM. Trimming removed 3 bases from V and 3 bases from J, with 24 bases in between. The CDR3 extends over 18 amino acids. The CDR3 DNA is TGTGCCAGCAGTTTTTACTCTCAACAGGGTACTGTTTACTACGAGCAGTACTTC. Encoded protein: CASSFYSQQGTVYYEQYF.

This clone was seen more than once but under ten times. This sequence joins TRBV30 and TRBJ1-4; 10 nucleotides agree with TRBD1. The germline gives CDR1 GTSNPN, CDR2 SVGIG (reference sequence). Trimming at V came to 3 bases and at J to 3 bases, leaving 1 base not matched to a gene. This CDR3 is 14 amino acids long. The CDR3 spells CAWRDRGSNEKLFF. CDR3 DNA: TGTGCCTGGAGGGACAGGGGGTCTAATGAAAAACTGTTTTTT.

The chain uses TRBV5-3 and TRBJ2-7, with D tentatively TRBD2 (6 bases). TRBV5-3 counts as an open reading frame of uncertain function. Trimming cost V 0 bases and J 4 bases, with 14 bases left between them. The CDR3 loop spans 15 amino acids. In DNA, the CDR3 is TGTGCCAGAAGCTTGGCAGGGAGGCGAATATACGAGCAGTACTTC. Protein: CARSLAGRRIYEQYF.

This chain links TRBV6-5 with TRBJ1-4; D gene uncertain. The V end was cut by 6 bases, the J end by 8 bases, with 13 bases between. The CDR3 totals 13 residues. Germline V gives CDR1 MNHEY, CDR2 SVGAGI. Written as DNA, the CDR3 is TGTGCCAGCAGGCAGCCAGCAGGAGAAAAACTGTTTTTT. Translation gives CASRQPAGEKLFF.

The genes are TRBV10-3 and TRBJ2-7, with 8 nucleotides matching TRBD2. CDR3 size: 13 residues. V was pared by 3 bases and J by 3 bases, with 1 base of the junction left unmatched. In germline, CDR1 is ENHRY, CDR2 SYGVKD. The CDR3 DNA reads as TGTGCCATCAGTGAAGGGACTAGCTACGAGCAGTACTTC. It codes for CAISEGTSYEQYF.

The V call is TRBV3-1 (or the pseudogene TRBV3-2), the J call TRBJ1-4, with a possible D match to TRBD1 (5 bases). Trimming took 4 bases from V and 8 from J, leaving 17 bases between them. The CDR3 runs to 15 residues. Germline lookup yields CDR1 LGHDT and CDR2 YNNKEL (reference sequence). CDR3 loop: CASSPPGDPNEKLFF. The CDR3 region has the DNA TGTGCCAGCAGCCCACCGGGGGACCCAAACGAAAAACTGTTTTTT.

In its sample, this clone was seen once. This sequence joins TRBV2 and TRBJ1-2, with 9 bases fitting TRBD1. V was pared by 5 bases and J by 4 bases, with 8 bases of the junction left unmatched. This CDR3 has 15 amino acids. Germline values: CDR1 SNHLY, CDR2 FYNNEI. CDR3 coding DNA: TGTGCCAGCAGTTCCCGGACAGGGGTTTCCTATGGCTACACCTTC. As protein: CASSSRTGVSYGYTF.

The chain is built from TRBV12-5 and TRBJ1-2, with a weak D call TRBD1 (5 bases). The ends were cut back, 6 bases at V and 8 bases at J, with 10 bases in the middle. The length of the CDR3 is 11 residues. The germline V gene encodes CDR1 LGHNT and CDR2 FRNRAP. The CDR3 nucleotides read TGTGCTAGTGGCCAAGGGGTGGGCTACACCTTC. Protein sequence: CASGQGVGYTF.